The 26 T cell receptor beta chains in this list originate from one sample, sequenced in a study of control samples from healthy donors and cancer patients. Measured with immunoSEQ multiplex PCR; TCRdb has only the in-frame clones, and not every one. The sample records 75,000 to 100,000 clones, 88% being singletons. Input material: blood. These receptors all stem from a man aged 25-45 years in good health.

The chain recombines TRBV30 with TRBJ2-4; D perhaps matches TRBD1 (5 bases). Germline-derived CDR1 and CDR2 are GTSNPN and SVGIG (reference sequence). This CDR3 region has 15 residues. V was cut by 3 bases and J by 0 bases, with 12 bases left in between. CDR3 sequence reads: CAWREKGRAKNIQYF. The DNA of the CDR3 is TGTGCCTGGAGGGAAAAGGGGCGAGCCAAAAACATTCAGTACTTC. Full variable domain (missing parts from reference TRBV30 and TRBJ2-4): SQTIHQWPATLVQPVGSPLSLECTVEGTSNPNLYWYRQAAGRGLQLLFYSVGIGQISSEVPQNLSASRPQDRQFILSSKKLLLSDSGFYLCAWREKGRAKNIQYFGAGTRLSVL.

The chain is built from TRBV27 and TRBJ2-7, with D possibly TRBD2 on 7 matching bases. Trimming stripped 6 bases from V and 6 bases from J, with 21 bases between. In germline, CDR1 is MNHEY, CDR2 SMNVEV (reference sequence). This CDR3 spans 15 amino acids. Here the CDR3 reads CASRGRGQGGVEQYF. The CDR3 nucleotides read TGTGCCAGCAGGGGGCGGGGGCAGGGAGGGGTCGAGCAGTACTTC.

This sequence joins TRBV24-1 and TRBJ2-1; 8 nucleotides line up with TRBD1. After removal of 5 bases from V and 5 bases from J, the junction contained 10 bases not matched to a gene. CDR1 is KGHDR, CDR2 SFDVKD, per germline. The CDR3 spans 16 residues. CDR3 amino acids: CATSGAGTGLDNEQFF. CDR3 coding DNA: TGTGCCACCAGTGGGGCCGGGACAGGCTTAGACAATGAGCAGTTCTTC.

The chain couples TRBV29-1 to TRBJ2-1, with D unresolved. This CDR3 has 14 amino acids. Germline values: CDR1 SQVTM, CDR2 ANQGSEA. The V gene lost 7 bases and the J gene lost 9 bases, with 22 bases spanning the gap. The CDR3 here is CSGCGDHQACEQFF. CDR3 coding DNA: TGCAGCGGCTGTGGGGATCACCAGGCGTGTGAGCAGTTCTTC.

The chain couples TRBV9 to TRBJ2-7; 7 nucleotides align to TRBD2. V gave up 0 bases and J gave up 0 bases; unmatched junction bases: 6. The germline V gene encodes CDR1 SGDLS and CDR2 YYNGEE. CDR3 size: 16 residues. CDR3 coding DNA: TGTGCCAGCAGCGTAGGTTCTAGCGGCGGCTCCTACGAGCAGTACTTC. Encoded protein: CASSVGSSGGSYEQYF. Looking up the rest from reference TRBV9 and TRBJ2-7 gives the full variable domain: DSGVTQTPKHLITATGQRVTLRCSPRSGDLSVYWYQQSLDQGLQFLIQYYNGEERAKGNILERFSAQQFPDLHSELNLSSLELGDSALYFCASSVGSSGGSYEQYFGPGTRLTVT.

The rearrangement links TRBV28 to TRBJ2-6; 13 bases are a match to TRBD2. This CDR3 is 23 amino acids long. V was clipped by 7 bases and J by 3 bases; unmatched bases: 24. The germline V gene has CDR1 MDHEN and CDR2 SYDVKM. CDR3 in DNA: TGTGCCAGCACCAACAGACCGAAACTAGCGGGAGGGCCAGGTGCTGGTGGGGCCAACGTCCTGACTTTC. Its protein is CASTNRPKLAGGPGAGGANVLTF.

The V gene is TRBV2, the J gene TRBJ1-1, with 7 bases matching TRBD1. CDR3 length: 15 amino acids. Germline V lookup: CDR1 SNHLY, CDR2 FYNNEI. The V gene end was trimmed by 7 bases and the J gene end by 1 base; junction bases not matched to a gene: 9. This CDR3 reads CASTEQGQSNTEAFF. CDR3 coding DNA: TGTGCCAGCACCGAACAGGGGCAGTCGAACACTGAAGCTTTCTTT. The full variable domain, with the rest looked up from reference TRBV2 and TRBJ1-1, is EPEVTQTPSHQVTQMGQEVILRCVPISNHLYFYWYRQILGQKVEFLVSFYNNEISEKSEIFDDQFSVERPDGSNFTLKIRSTKLEDSAMYFCASTEQGQSNTEAFFGQGTRLTVV.

The V call is TRBV7-9, the J call TRBJ2-7; tentatively, D is TRBD1 (5 bases). The CDR3 has 15 residues. Germline V gene sequence: CDR1 SEHNR, CDR2 FQNEAQ (reference sequence). V dropped 5 bases and J dropped 4 bases, with 18 bases sitting between them. The CDR3 protein is CASSRSGASSYEQYF. CDR3 nucleotides: TGTGCCAGCAGCCGTTCTGGGGCCTCCTCGTACGAGCAGTACTTC.

This chain uses TRBV6-6 with TRBJ2-7; D is ambiguous. The CDR3 contains 13 residues. V shed 2 bases and J shed 0 bases, with 5 bases lying between them. Germline V gene lookup returns CDR1 MNHNY and CDR2 SVGAGI (reference sequence). In nucleotides, the CDR3 is TGTGCCAGCAGTTACGTGAACTCCTACGAGCAGTACTTC. Its translation is CASSYVNSYEQYF.

This chain connects TRBV27 to TRBJ2-5, with TRBD2 as a possible D gene (6 bases). Between the trimmed V and J ends, which lost 0 bases and 5 bases, there was a span of 10 bases. CDR3 length: 14 amino acids. The V gene's germline CDR1 is MNHEY and CDR2 SMNVEV (reference sequence). The CDR3 nucleotides read TGTGCCAGCAGTTTATCGCGGGAAGGGGAGACCCAGTACTTC. Translation: CASSLSREGETQYF.

The chain joins TRBV9 to TRBJ2-3; D is uncertain. V dropped 4 bases and J dropped 7 bases, with 10 bases sitting between them. The CDR3 runs to 12 residues. Germline V gives CDR1 SGDLS, CDR2 YYNGEE. CDR3 sequence: CASSQTDHTQYF. The CDR3 region has the DNA TGTGCCAGCAGCCAGACCGACCATACGCAGTATTTT.

The rearrangement uses TRBV5-6 and TRBJ1-6; 8 bases agree with TRBD1. The CDR3 is 16 amino acids. CDR1 and CDR2 (germline): SGHDT, YYEEEE. J lost 7 bases, V lost 4 bases, and 10 bases had no gene match. The CDR3 DNA sequence: TGTGCCAGCAGCCCTGGACAGGGAAATTTAAATTCACCCCTCCACTTT. This codes for CASSPGQGNLNSPLHF. The variable domain in full, completed from reference TRBV5-6 and TRBJ1-6, reads DAGVTQSPTHLIKTRGQQVTLRCSPKSGHDTVSWYQQALGQGPQFIFQYYEEEERQRGNFPDRFSGHQFPNYSSELNVNALLLGDSALYLCASSPGQGNLNSPLHFGNGTRLTVT.

V and J are TRBV3-1 (or the pseudogene TRBV3-2) and TRBJ1-3; TRBD1 agrees at 8 bases. The V and J ends lost 4 bases and 1 base, in that order; junction bases with no gene match: 9. Germline V CDR1 and CDR2: LGHDT, YNNKEL (reference sequence). The CDR3 is 17 amino acids. The CDR3 spells CASSRQTGDASGNTIYF. CDR3 coding DNA: TGTGCCAGCAGCCGACAGACAGGGGATGCTTCTGGAAACACCATATATTTT.

The genes are TRBV5-8 and TRBJ1-2; no clear D gene. V shed 4 bases and J shed 3 bases, with 13 bases lying between them. The germline CDR1 and CDR2 sequences are SGHTS and YDEGEE. The CDR3 consists of 14 residues. CDR3 sequence (DNA): TGTGCCAGCAGCCTCCCCGGGATCCACTATGGCTACACCTTC. Translating it yields CASSLPGIHYGYTF.

This clone was counted only a few times. The chain recombines TRBV2 with TRBJ2-7; perhaps TRBD2 as D (5 bases). Trimming removed 1 base at V and 0 bases at J, with 10 bases between. This CDR3 is 15 amino acids long. Germline V gene lookup returns CDR1 SNHLY and CDR2 FYNNEI. CDR3 DNA sequence: TGTGCCAGCAGTGAAGGGGCGGGTAGCTCCTACGAGCAGTACTTC. Its protein product is CASSEGAGSSYEQYF.

The chain uses TRBV18 and TRBJ1-2, with D possibly being TRBD1 (5 bases). The germline gives CDR1 KGHSH, CDR2 LQKENI. Trimming left V 3 bases short and J 4 bases short, with 12 bases between. This CDR3 spans 14 amino acids. CDR3 in amino acids: CASSPRENSYGYTF. The CDR3 nucleotides read TGTGCCAGCTCACCCAGGGAGAATAGCTATGGCTACACCTTC.

This clone was counted only a few times. The chain has TRBV2 and TRBJ2-7; D not resolved. The CDR3 runs to 13 residues. Trimming took off 5 bases at V and 3 bases at J, with 11 bases between the two ends. Germline V gene lookup returns CDR1 SNHLY and CDR2 FYNNEI. The CDR3, as DNA: TGTGCCAGCAGTCGGAGTCAGAACTACGAGCAGTACTTC. This translates into CASSRSQNYEQYF.

The V call is TRBV5-6, the J call TRBJ2-3, with 7 bases fitting TRBD2. CDR1 and CDR2 (germline): SGHDT, YYEEEE. The CDR3 contains 15 residues. The V and J ends lost 2 bases and 5 bases, in that order; junction bases with no gene match: 8. DNA of the CDR3: TGTGCCAGCAGCTTTATGGCGGGAGCTGGAGATACGCAGTATTTT. Translated, it gives CASSFMAGAGDTQYF.

The rearrangement uses TRBV9 and TRBJ2-1, with D possibly TRBD2 on 6 matching bases. Germline assignment: CDR1 SGDLS and CDR2 YYNGEE. V was trimmed by 4 bases and J by 8 bases, leaving 16 bases between them. The CDR3 has 14 residues. CDR3 residues: CASSPRSWGDEQFF. CDR3 coding DNA: TGTGCCAGCAGCCCCCGGAGCTGGGGGGATGAGCAGTTCTTC.

This chain joins TRBV6-1 and TRBJ2-1, with D perhaps given as TRBD1 or TRBD2 (5 bases each). The CDR3 contains 19 residues. Germline values: CDR1 MNHNS, CDR2 SASEGT. V was shortened by 1 base and J by 1 base, with 20 bases between the two germline ends. The CDR3 sequence: CASSEDRGPYRFSYNEQFF. As DNA, the CDR3 is TGTGCCAGCAGTGAAGATCGGGGCCCCTACCGTTTTTCCTACAATGAGCAGTTCTTC.

This rearrangement joins TRBV30 to TRBJ2-7; 8 nucleotides line up with TRBD2. The CDR3 sequence is 15 residues long. V lost 1 base and J lost 6; bases outside the gene matches: 11. CDR1 and CDR2 from the germline V gene are GTSNPN and SVGIG (reference sequence). The CDR3 DNA is TGTGCCTGGAGTGCCTGGCCGGGGGGGAGCCGCGAGCAGTACTTC. Translation: CAWSAWPGGSREQYF. Variable domain in full (rest from reference TRBV30 and TRBJ2-7): SQTIHQWPATLVQPVGSPLSLECTVEGTSNPNLYWYRQAAGRGLQLLFYSVGIGQISSEVPQNLSASRPQDRQFILSSKKLLLSDSGFYLCAWSAWPGGSREQYFGPGTRLTVT.

Written as DNA, the CDR3 is TGTGCCAGCAGTCCGACTGGGCGGGAATGGTATGAGCAGTTCTTC. Amino acid sequence: CASSPTGREWYEQFF. The V gene is TRBV6-6, the J gene TRBJ2-1; tentatively, D is TRBD2 (6 bases). Per the germline V gene, CDR1 is MNHNY and CDR2 is SVGAGI (reference sequence). V was cut by 5 bases and J by 8 bases, with 19 bases left in between. The CDR3 sequence is 15 residues long.

The V gene is TRBV7-6, the J gene TRBJ1-2; 7 bases map to TRBD1. This CDR3 is built from 15 residues. In germline, CDR1 is SGHVS, CDR2 FNYEAQ. V shed 5 bases, J shed 3 bases, and the junction held 9 bases outside the gene matches. The CDR3 is CASSPQGGAYYGYTF. The CDR3 DNA reads TGTGCCAGCAGCCCGCAGGGGGGGGCTTACTATGGCTACACCTTC.

The chain recombines TRBV5-4 with TRBJ2-1, with 12 bases matching TRBD2. The CDR3 extends over 14 amino acids. Per germline, CDR1 SGHNT and CDR2 YYREEE (reference sequence). The J segment lost 9 bases and the V segment lost 1 base, leaving 2 bases of the junction unmatched. The CDR3 sequence: CASSLPTSGSEQFF. DNA of the CDR3: TGTGCCAGCAGCTTGCCGACTAGCGGGAGTGAGCAGTTCTTC.

The chain links TRBV6-5 to TRBJ1-1, with D perhaps matching TRBD1 (5 bases). This CDR3 is 15 amino acids long. Germline V gene sequence: CDR1 MNHEY, CDR2 SVGAGI. V dropped 10 bases and J dropped 2 bases, with 20 bases sitting between them. In DNA, the CDR3 is TGTGCCACACACAGGCTTGCCGGGGGTAACACTGAAGCTTTCTTT. This translates into CATHRLAGGNTEAFF.

The genes are TRBV6-2 or TRBV6-3 and TRBJ1-1, with 8 bases aligning to TRBD1. The germline V gene has CDR1 MNHEY and CDR2 SVGEGT. J was trimmed by 11 bases and V by 6 bases; bases with no gene match: 17. This CDR3 contains 15 residues. Written as DNA, the CDR3 is TGTGCCAGCAGCGACGGGGCAGGGGGCCGCATTTTGGCTTTCTTT. This gives the protein CASSDGAGGRILAFF.